This entry lists 26 T cell receptor beta chains sequenced from one sample in a study of blood T cell repertoires in COVID-19. Here immunoSEQ multiplex PCR was the method, and the copy in TCRdb shows in-frame clones only, minus some. Of about 94,000 clones in the sample, approximately 80% were seen once. Source material: peripheral blood. The receptors were sampled from a human donor in a cohort sampled during active COVID-19.

This clone was detected once. The rearrangement links TRBV7-2 to TRBJ1-3, with D unresolved. There are 17 residues in the CDR3. From germline, CDR1 is SGHTA and CDR2 FQGNSA. V was clipped by 8 bases and J by 0 bases, with 20 bases between them. The CDR3 coding sequence is TGTGCCAGCGCGCGCGCCGGTACTTTAAACTCTGGAAACACCATATATTTT. Protein sequence: CASARAGTLNSGNTIYF.

The chain is built from TRBV28 and TRBJ2-5; TRBD2 matches at 7 bases. The CDR3 has 14 amino acids. Per germline, CDR1 MDHEN and CDR2 SYDVKM. The V segment lost 5 bases and the J segment 3 bases; nucleotides outside the gene matches: 6. The DNA of the CDR3 is TGTGCCAGCAGTCCATGGGGGGGAGAAGAGACCCAGTACTTC. Residues: CASSPWGGEETQYF.

The V gene is TRBV7-7, the J gene TRBJ2-2; 12 bases align to TRBD1. Germline values: CDR1 SSHAT, CDR2 FNYEAQ (reference sequence). The CDR3 contains 16 residues. The ends lost 3 bases at V and 6 bases at J; junction bases unmatched: 5. The CDR3 loop is CASSFAGQGASGELFF. CDR3 nucleotide sequence: TGTGCCAGCAGCTTTGCGGGACAGGGGGCCTCCGGGGAGCTGTTTTTT.

The rearrangement joins TRBV5-1 to TRBJ2-1, with 12 bases lining up with TRBD2. Germline values: CDR1 SGHRS, CDR2 YFSETQ. V shed 3 bases, J shed 6 bases, and the junction held 10 bases outside the gene matches. The CDR3 length is 17 residues. CDR3 nucleotides: TGCGCCAGCAGCTGGACTCCGCGACTAGCGGGAGCCAATGAGCAGTTCTTC. It specifies CASSWTPRLAGANEQFF.

The CDR3 coding sequence is TGTGCCAGCAGCGGAGACAGGGGCGCGACCACCGGGGAGCTGTTTTTT. Protein: CASSGDRGATTGELFF. This sequence joins TRBV9 and TRBJ2-2; 8 bases line up with TRBD1. CDR1 SGDLS and CDR2 YYNGEE come from the germline V gene. CDR3 length equals 16 residues. The V gene end was trimmed by 3 bases and the J gene end by 4 bases; junction bases not matched to a gene: 8.

V usage is TRBV18 and J usage is TRBJ2-1, with D tentatively TRBD1 (6 bases). Germline V gives CDR1 KGHSH, CDR2 LQKENI. V lost 1 base and J lost 4, with 11 bases in between. The CDR3 covers 15 residues. CDR3 protein: CASSPLRTEYNEQFF. As DNA, the CDR3 is TGTGCCAGCTCACCACTCCGGACAGAATACAATGAGCAGTTCTTC.

The V call is TRBV11-3, the J call TRBJ2-5; 8 bases are shared with TRBD1. This CDR3 has 12 amino acids. J lost 5 bases, V lost 11 bases, and 7 bases had no gene match. Germline CDR1 is SGHNT and CDR2 is YENEEA. The CDR3 sequence is CASQGAGETQYF. The CDR3 DNA is TGTGCCTCCCAGGGGGCCGGTGAGACCCAGTACTTC.

The chain links TRBV10-3 to TRBJ2-7; D may be TRBD2 (6 bases). Trimming took 3 bases from V and 4 from J, leaving 13 bases between them. In germline, CDR1 is ENHRY, CDR2 SYGVKD. This CDR3 has 14 amino acids. CDR3 amino acids: CAISDGELAYEQYF. The CDR3 DNA follows: TGTGCCATCAGTGACGGTGAACTAGCTTACGAGCAGTACTTC.

CDR3 in DNA: TGTGCCAGTAGTTGGAGTAGCGGGGATTCCTACGAGCAGTACTTC. This codes for CASSWSSGDSYEQYF. The gene calls are TRBV19 and TRBJ2-7, with 8 positions matching TRBD2. Per germline, CDR1 LNHDA and CDR2 SQIVND (reference sequence). V shed 5 bases and J 1 base; nucleotides not matched to a gene: 7. The CDR3 is made up of 15 amino acids.

This clone has only one observation. The V gene is TRBV3-1 (or the pseudogene TRBV3-2), the J gene TRBJ1-4; D call uncertain. The CDR3 contains 13 residues. Per the germline V gene, CDR1 is LGHDT and CDR2 is YNNKEL (reference sequence). Trimming left V 6 bases short and J 0 bases short, with 5 bases between. The CDR3 sequence: CASRYATNEKLFF. The CDR3 coding sequence is TGTGCCAGCAGGTATGCAACTAATGAAAAACTGTTTTTT.

This sequence joins TRBV6-5 and TRBJ1-5, with D unresolved. CDR1 is MNHEY, CDR2 SVGAGI, per germline. Trimming shortened V by 9 bases and J by 0 bases, and 9 bases separated the two germline ends. CDR3 length: 13 amino acids. This CDR3 reads CASSSLSNQPQHF. CDR3 in DNA: TGTGCCAGTTCTTCTCTTAGCAATCAGCCCCAGCATTTT.

V and J are TRBV18 and TRBJ2-3, with D perhaps TRBD2 (6 bases). Trimming took 4 bases from V and 3 from J, leaving 14 bases between them. The V gene's germline CDR1 is KGHSH and CDR2 LQKENI. CDR3 length: 15 amino acids. The chain's CDR3 is CASSRWRDGTDTQYF. CDR3 coding DNA: TGTGCCAGCTCACGGTGGCGGGACGGGACAGATACGCAGTATTTT.

The chain uses TRBV12-3 or TRBV12-4 and TRBJ1-5; TRBD1 matches 7 bases. The CDR3 is 13 amino acids. The J segment lost 6 bases and the V segment lost 6 bases, leaving 5 bases of the junction unmatched. DNA of the CDR3: TGTGCCAGCAGAGGACAGGTAGCTCAGCCCCAGCATTTT. Translated: CASRGQVAQPQHF.

The V and J genes are TRBV6-6 and TRBJ2-3, with 12 bases identical to TRBD2. V lost 5 bases, J lost 4 bases, and 4 bases stayed unmatched. CDR1 is MNHNY, CDR2 SVGAGI, per germline (reference sequence). The CDR3 has 15 residues. CDR3 in amino acids: CASSQRLAGADTQYF. The CDR3 nucleotides read TGTGCCAGCAGTCAACGACTAGCGGGAGCAGATACGCAGTATTTT.

The chain combines TRBV27 with TRBJ1-5; D remains unclear. Germline CDR1 and CDR2: MNHEY and SMNVEV (reference sequence). Trimming took 2 bases from V and 3 from J, leaving 8 bases between them. The CDR3 contains 14 residues. CDR3 sequence: CASSLLGDNQPQHF. CDR3 bases: TGTGCCAGCAGTTTACTCGGGGACAATCAGCCCCAGCATTTT.

This sequence joins TRBV28 and TRBJ2-1; D is perhaps TRBD2 (6 bases). V was clipped by 2 bases and J by 7 bases, with 18 bases between them. There are 16 residues in the CDR3. Germline V gene data show CDR1 as MDHEN and CDR2 as SYDVKM. CDR3 sequence: CASSLRSSGLKNEQFF. CDR3 bases: TGTGCCAGCAGTTTAAGATCCAGCGGGTTAAAAAATGAGCAGTTCTTC.

V is TRBV7-9 and J is TRBJ2-7; a possible D gene is TRBD1 (6 bases). Trimming shortened V by 4 bases and J by 1 base, and 11 bases separated the two germline ends. CDR1 is SEHNR and CDR2 is FQNEAQ in the germline V gene (reference sequence). This CDR3 comprises 14 residues. CDR3 nucleotides: TGTGCCAGCAGCTGGCGACAGGATTCCTACGAGCAGTACTTC. It specifies CASSWRQDSYEQYF.

The rearrangement joins TRBV10-3 to TRBJ1-3; no clear D. The germline V gene encodes CDR1 ENHRY and CDR2 SYGVKD. The CDR3 sequence is 14 residues long. V was cut by 3 bases and J by 1 base, with 7 bases left in between. The CDR3 spells CAISDAGSGNTIYF. The CDR3 DNA sequence: TGTGCCATCAGTGATGCGGGGTCTGGAAACACCATATATTTT.

The chain recombines TRBV28 with TRBJ1-1; D remains ambiguous. Germline CDR1 reads MDHEN; CDR2 reads SYDVKM. V was clipped by 7 bases and J by 0 bases, with 12 bases between them. This CDR3 has 14 amino acids. The DNA for the CDR3 is TGTGCCAGCAAGACTCAGTTGATGAACACTGAAGCTTTCTTT. Amino acid sequence: CASKTQLMNTEAFF.

The chain has TRBV5-4 and TRBJ2-2; 7 bases match TRBD1. The V segment lost 4 bases and the J segment 5 bases; nucleotides outside the gene matches: 11. Germline V gene data show CDR1 as SGHNT and CDR2 as YYREEE (reference sequence). The CDR3 consists of 16 residues. The CDR3 reads CASSPRQGKVTGELFF. CDR3 DNA: TGTGCCAGCAGCCCCCGACAGGGTAAAGTAACCGGGGAGCTGTTTTTT.

The V and J genes are TRBV5-4 and TRBJ2-7, with unresolved D. Germline CDR1 reads SGHNT; CDR2 reads YYREEE (reference sequence). Between the trimmed V and J ends, which lost 4 bases and 5 bases, there was a span of 13 bases. The CDR3 loop spans 13 amino acids. DNA of the CDR3: TGTGCCAGCAGCGTACGAGGCGGCCACGAGCAGTACTTC. Residues: CASSVRGGHEQYF. The whole variable domain, filled in from reference TRBV5-4 and TRBJ2-7, reads ETGVTQSPTHLIKTRGQQVTLRCSSQSGHNTVSWYQQALGQGPQFIFQYYREEENGRGNFPPRFSGLQFPNYSSELNVNALELDDSALYLCASSVRGGHEQYFGPGTRLTVT.

The chain is built from TRBV27 and TRBJ2-7, with D perhaps TRBD1 (5 bases). CDR3 size: 13 residues. Looked up from germline, CDR1 is MNHEY and CDR2 is SMNVEV (reference sequence). The germline V and J ends were trimmed by 5 bases and 1 base, with 9 bases remaining between them. The CDR3 bases are TGTGCCAGCAGTCAAAGGGGATCCTACGAGCAGTACTTC. It is translated as CASSQRGSYEQYF.

The CDR3 spells CATAGLAGNNEQFF. The DNA for the CDR3 is TGCGCCACCGCGGGACTAGCGGGAAACAATGAGCAGTTCTTC. The chain links TRBV5-1 to TRBJ2-1; 13 positions match TRBD2. Germline V CDR1 and CDR2: SGHRS, YFSETQ. The trim removed 9 bases at V and 5 bases at J, leaving 5 bases unmatched. There are 14 residues in the CDR3.

The chain employs TRBV5-8 and TRBJ1-6, with unresolved D. The CDR3 sequence is 13 residues long. Germline assignment: CDR1 SGHTS and CDR2 YDEGEE. V was shortened by 0 bases and J by 4 bases, with 2 bases between the two germline ends. The CDR3 nucleotides read TGTGCCAGCAGCTTGGCGTATAATTCACCCCTCCACTTT. Amino acids: CASSLAYNSPLHF.

This rearrangement joins TRBV2 to TRBJ2-2; perhaps TRBD1 as D (6 bases). The CDR3 runs 15 residues. The V and J ends lost 5 bases and 5 bases respectively, with 15 bases between them. CDR1 SNHLY and CDR2 FYNNEI come from the germline V gene. Here the CDR3 DNA reads TGTGCCAGCAGTAAGGACAGTCTCGGGACCGGGGAGCTGTTTTTT. It encodes CASSKDSLGTGELFF.

J is TRBJ2-7 and V is TRBV28, with D possibly TRBD1 on 5 matching bases. Looked up from germline, CDR1 is MDHEN and CDR2 is SYDVKM. Deletions cut 6 bases from V and 1 base from J, with 13 bases between. The CDR3 has 14 residues. Here the CDR3 DNA reads TGTGCCAGCAGACCCCCGCCAGGGTCCTACGAGCAGTACTTC. Its translation: CASRPPPGSYEQYF. Variable domain in full (rest from reference TRBV28 and TRBJ2-7): DVKVTQSSRYLVKRTGEKVFLECVQDMDHENMFWYRQDPGLGLRLIYFSYDVKMKEKGDIPEGYSVSREKKERFSLILESASTNQTSMYLCASRPPPGSYEQYFGPGTRLTVT.